The TCR beta chain described here comes from a study of T cell responses to AZD1222 COVID-19 vaccine. In regard to this clone: Its antigen is unidentified.

Germline V gene lookup returns CDR1 SGHTA and CDR2 FQGNSA. V lost 0 bases to trimming and J lost 10 bases; unmatched junction nucleotides: 11. This CDR3 comprises 15 residues. Findings of the study overall: Seropositivity was recorded at baseline in only six AZD1222 recipients.

Profiled with immunoSEQ multiplex PCR; TCRdb holds only in-frame clones, not every one. The table lists tens of thousands of clones, roughly nine tenths of them singletons. The chain carries TRBV7-2 and TRBJ1-1; 7 bases agree with TRBD1. This sequence originates from an adult in good health. The specimen was peripheral blood, collected on day 0 of AZD1222 vaccination. DNA for the CDR3: TGTGCCAGCAGCTTAGCGACAGGGCCGACGAGGAGAGCTTTCTTT. Protein product: CASSLATGPTRRAFF. Full variable domain (rest looked up from reference TRBV7-2 and TRBJ1-1): GAGVSQSPSNKVTEKGKDVELRCDPISGHTALYWYRQSLGQGLEFLIYFQGNSAPDKSGLPSDRFSAERTGGSVSTLTIQRTQQEDSAVYLCASSLATGPTRRAFFGQGTRLTVV.